The clone carrying this TCR beta chain was counted at least ten times. CDR3 size: 18 residues. The ends lost 5 bases at V and 1 base at J; junction bases unmatched: 11. Germline V gene lookup returns CDR1 SGHVS and CDR2 FNYEAQ. The treatment here: around 19 received Ad26.COV2.S at low or high dose, single or two shots; 5 received placebo; per-sample allocation not given. The study sampled participants on day 63 after the first vaccine or placebo injection. The sample is drawn from a study of Ad26.COV2.S vaccination and SARS-CoV-2 variants. The data were produced by immunoSEQ multiplex PCR, yet TCRdb's version contains in-frame clones alone and is incomplete. Seen here are some 390,000 clones, 89% observed once, and the top ten hold 1.9%.

The sequence came from a person between 18 and 65 years old who received the Ad26.COV2.S COVID-19 vaccine or a placebo. Sample: peripheral blood, taken in a trial of Ad26.COV2.S vaccine versus placebo. The genes are TRBV7-6 and TRBJ2-3; 11 bases map to TRBD2. The CDR3 loop reads CASSRSIAGGPGTDTQYF. The CDR3 coding sequence is TGTGCCAGCAGCAGATCAATAGCGGGAGGGCCCGGCACAGATACGCAGTATTTT.